A selection of T cell receptor beta chains follows, all from one sample in a study of PD-L1 blockade in urothelial cancer. Clones were read by immunoSEQ multiplex PCR, and TCRdb kept only the in-frame ones, dropping some. The data hold 35,000 to 55,000 clones, with 83% observed a single time. The sample in question was PBMCs, obtained around atezolizumab (anti-PD-L1) treatment. All receptors come from a man in his sixties with urothelial cancer. Both conserved end residues are part of each CDR3. Fields, in order: J gene, V gene, clone size, D gene, CDR3 protein, CDR3 DNA. The D gene is left open where the match is weak. The size entry is marked missing in some rows and otherwise reads once, few, many or a size class.

J gene: TRBJ1-4; V gene: TRBV9; clone size: -; D gene: TRBD1; CDR3 protein: CASSVGQRNEKLFF; CDR3 DNA: TGTGCCAGCAGCGTGGGACAGCGAAATGAAAAACTGTTTTTT
J gene: TRBJ2-3; V gene: TRBV5-1; clone size: -; D gene: -; CDR3 protein: CASSLGYGYTDTQYF; CDR3 DNA: TGCGCCAGCAGCTTGGGGTACGGGTACACAGATACGCAGTATTTT
J gene: TRBJ2-7; V gene: TRBV2; clone size: -; D gene: -; CDR3 protein: CASSARDTYEQYF; CDR3 DNA: TGTGCCAGCAGTGCCCGGGACACCTACGAGCAGTACTTC
J gene: TRBJ2-7; V gene: TRBV28; clone size: -; D gene: TRBD1; CDR3 protein: CASSLSPTGTGVAYEQYF; CDR3 DNA: TGTGCCAGCAGTTTATCTCCTACTGGGACAGGGGTAGCCTACGAGCAGTACTTC
J gene: TRBJ1-1; V gene: TRBV19; clone size: -; D gene: -; CDR3 protein: CASSMPGEMFYTEAFF; CDR3 DNA: TGTGCCAGTAGTATGCCAGGGGAGATGTTCTACACTGAAGCTTTCTTT
J gene: TRBJ2-1; V gene: TRBV7-7; clone size: -; D gene: -; CDR3 protein: CASSRSAQGGDEQFF; CDR3 DNA: TGTGCCAGCAGCCGAAGCGCGCAGGGTGGCGATGAGCAGTTCTTC
J gene: TRBJ2-3; V gene: TRBV7-8; clone size: -; D gene: -; CDR3 protein: CASSSYRDSQYF; CDR3 DNA: TGTGCCAGCAGCTCCTATCGCGATTCGCAGTATTTT
J gene: TRBJ1-1; V gene: TRBV30; clone size: medium-sized; D gene: -; CDR3 protein: CAWSGGVEGTEAFF; CDR3 DNA: TGTGCCTGGAGTGGCGGGGTAGAGGGCACTGAAGCTTTCTTT
J gene: TRBJ1-6; V gene: TRBV7-8; clone size: -; D gene: -; CDR3 protein: CASSYSSYNSPLHF; CDR3 DNA: TGTGCCAGCAGCTACAGCTCCTATAATTCACCCCTCCACTTT
J gene: TRBJ1-6; V gene: TRBV7-8; clone size: few; D gene: -; CDR3 protein: CASRLTGGRNSPLHF; CDR3 DNA: TGTGCCAGCAGACTTACGGGGGGCCGTAATTCACCCCTCCACTTT
J gene: TRBJ1-4; V gene: TRBV5-1; clone size: -; D gene: -; CDR3 protein: CASSLSGGAGEKLFF; CDR3 DNA: TGCGCCAGCAGCTTGTCTGGAGGGGCGGGGGAAAAACTGTTTTTT
J gene: TRBJ2-5; V gene: TRBV30; clone size: -; D gene: TRBD2; CDR3 protein: CAWNSGDQRETQYF; CDR3 DNA: TGTGCCTGGAATAGCGGGGACCAGAGAGAGACCCAGTACTTC
J gene: TRBJ2-7; V gene: TRBV4-1; clone size: few; D gene: -; CDR3 protein: CASSQGKASDRSYEQYF; CDR3 DNA: TGCGCCAGCAGCCAAGGGAAGGCTTCTGACAGGTCCTACGAGCAGTACTTC
J gene: TRBJ2-2; V gene: TRBV6-6; clone size: -; D gene: -; CDR3 protein: CASSYSGTINTGELFF; CDR3 DNA: TGTGCCAGCAGTTACTCCGGGACAATCAACACCGGGGAGCTGTTTTTT
J gene: TRBJ1-1; V gene: TRBV6-6; clone size: few; D gene: -; CDR3 protein: CASSYRLNTEAFF; CDR3 DNA: TGTGCCAGTTCCTACAGGCTGAACACTGAAGCTTTCTTT
J gene: TRBJ1-3; V gene: TRBV19; clone size: -; D gene: -; CDR3 protein: CASNLDSSGNTIYF; CDR3 DNA: TGTGCCAGTAACCTGGACAGCTCTGGAAACACCATATATTTT
J gene: TRBJ2-7; V gene: TRBV18; clone size: -; D gene: TRBD1; CDR3 protein: CASSPSGQGAYEQYF; CDR3 DNA: TGTGCCAGCTCACCATCGGGACAGGGGGCCTACGAGCAGTACTTC
J gene: TRBJ2-7; V gene: TRBV6-5; clone size: few; D gene: TRBD2; CDR3 protein: CASSYSSGGAYEQYF; CDR3 DNA: TGTGCCAGCAGTTACTCGAGCGGGGGGGCCTACGAGCAGTACTTC
J gene: TRBJ2-2; V gene: TRBV30; clone size: few; D gene: TRBD2; CDR3 protein: CAWSFPGTSGAGELFF; CDR3 DNA: TGTGCCTGGAGTTTTCCCGGGACTAGCGGGGCCGGGGAGCTGTTTTTT
J gene: TRBJ2-3; V gene: TRBV2; clone size: -; D gene: TRBD2; CDR3 protein: CASSEDLGTSGTQYF; CDR3 DNA: TGTGCCAGCAGTGAGGATTTGGGGACTAGCGGGACGCAGTATTTT
J gene: TRBJ2-3; V gene: TRBV28; clone size: -; D gene: TRBD2; CDR3 protein: CASSHGGGLTDTQYF; CDR3 DNA: TGTGCCAGCAGTCATGGGGGGGGACTAACAGATACGCAGTATTTT
J gene: TRBJ1-4; V gene: TRBV28; clone size: -; D gene: TRBD1; CDR3 protein: CASRDRDRDYEKLFF; CDR3 DNA: TGTGCCAGCAGAGACCGGGACAGGGACTATGAAAAACTGTTTTTT
J gene: TRBJ2-5; V gene: TRBV7-8; clone size: few; D gene: -; CDR3 protein: CASSGGEEETQYF; CDR3 DNA: TGTGCCAGCAGCGGCGGGGAGGAGGAGACCCAGTACTTC
J gene: TRBJ2-3; V gene: TRBV5-4; clone size: -; D gene: TRBD2; CDR3 protein: CASSFPSGVTDTQYF; CDR3 DNA: TGTGCCAGCAGCTTCCCTAGCGGGGTCACAGATACGCAGTATTTT
J gene: TRBJ1-5; V gene: TRBV28; clone size: -; D gene: -; CDR3 protein: CASSLSGGQPQHF; CDR3 DNA: TGTGCCAGCAGTTTATCCGGGGGACAGCCCCAGCATTTT
J gene: TRBJ2-7; V gene: TRBV2; clone size: -; D gene: TRBD1; CDR3 protein: CASRYGQENYEQYF; CDR3 DNA: TGTGCCAGCAGGTATGGACAGGAAAACTACGAGCAGTACTTC
J gene: TRBJ2-1; V gene: TRBV5-1; clone size: -; D gene: TRBD2; CDR3 protein: CASGLAGGFYEQFF; CDR3 DNA: TGCGCCAGCGGGCTAGCGGGGGGGTTCTATGAGCAGTTCTTC
J gene: TRBJ1-2; V gene: TRBV28; clone size: -; D gene: -; CDR3 protein: CASRDSRLYGYTF; CDR3 DNA: TGTGCCAGCAGGGACTCCCGATTGTATGGCTACACCTTC
J gene: TRBJ2-7; V gene: TRBV6-5; clone size: few; D gene: -; CDR3 protein: CASNTLSGGKGEQYF; CDR3 DNA: TGTGCCAGCAATACCCTCTCGGGGGGCAAGGGTGAGCAGTACTTC
J gene: TRBJ2-7; V gene: TRBV11-2; clone size: -; D gene: -; CDR3 protein: CASSLGGFYEQYF; CDR3 DNA: TGTGCCAGCAGCTTAGGAGGGTTCTACGAGCAGTACTTC
J gene: TRBJ2-5; V gene: TRBV5-5; clone size: -; D gene: -; CDR3 protein: CASSFGSAGTQYF; CDR3 DNA: TGTGCCAGCAGCTTCGGGTCGGCCGGGACCCAGTACTTC
J gene: TRBJ1-2; V gene: TRBV27; clone size: few; D gene: TRBD1; CDR3 protein: CASSLQGAGGYTF; CDR3 DNA: TGTGCCAGCAGTTTGCAGGGGGCAGGAGGCTACACCTTC
J gene: TRBJ2-5; V gene: TRBV5-1; clone size: few; D gene: TRBD2; CDR3 protein: CASSLSGLAGVETQYF; CDR3 DNA: TGCGCCAGCAGCCTCTCGGGACTAGCGGGGGTGGAGACCCAGTACTTC
J gene: TRBJ2-1; V gene: TRBV7-3; clone size: once; D gene: -; CDR3 protein: CASSLSTGGESNEQFF; CDR3 DNA: TGTGCCAGCAGCTTAAGTACTGGGGGCGAAAGCAATGAGCAGTTCTTC
J gene: TRBJ1-2; V gene: TRBV19; clone size: -; D gene: TRBD1; CDR3 protein: CASSRTGVNYGYTF; CDR3 DNA: TGTGCCAGTAGCCGGACAGGAGTTAACTATGGCTACACCTTC
J gene: TRBJ2-3; V gene: TRBV19; clone size: -; D gene: -; CDR3 protein: CASSMGPGDTQYF; CDR3 DNA: TGTGCCAGTAGTATGGGCCCGGGGGATACGCAGTATTTT
J gene: TRBJ1-2; V gene: TRBV5-1; clone size: -; D gene: -; CDR3 protein: CASRVGTFYGYTF; CDR3 DNA: TGCGCCAGCAGGGTCGGGACTTTCTATGGCTACACCTTC
J gene: TRBJ1-1; V gene: TRBV6-1; clone size: -; D gene: TRBD1; CDR3 protein: CASSVGQPEAFF; CDR3 DNA: TGTGCCAGCAGCGTGGGACAGCCAGAAGCTTTCTTT
J gene: TRBJ2-3; V gene: TRBV6-1; clone size: once; D gene: -; CDR3 protein: CASSVGGSGTDTQYF; CDR3 DNA: TGTGCCAGCTCCGTTGGGGGGTCTGGTACAGATACGCAGTATTTT
J gene: TRBJ2-1; V gene: TRBV5-1; clone size: -; D gene: -; CDR3 protein: CASSETGRNEQFF; CDR3 DNA: TGCGCCAGCAGCGAGACAGGGAGGAATGAGCAGTTCTTC
J gene: TRBJ1-2; V gene: TRBV7-2; clone size: -; D gene: TRBD1; CDR3 protein: CASSPGQGLSGYTF; CDR3 DNA: TGTGCCAGCAGCCCGGGACAGGGACTGTCTGGCTACACCTTC
J gene: TRBJ1-3; V gene: TRBV4-1; clone size: -; D gene: -; CDR3 protein: CASSQLDSSGNTIYF; CDR3 DNA: TGCGCCAGCAGCCAGTTGGACAGTTCTGGAAACACCATATATTTT